The source of this T cell receptor beta chain is a study of T cells in Graves' hyperthyroidism and ophthalmopathy. Study-wide results and limits: Researchers found most expanded thyroid clonotypes above 0.001 in blood as well.

The V segment lost 11 bases and the J segment 2 bases; nucleotides outside the gene matches: 16. The germline V gene encodes CDR1 ENHRY and CDR2 SYGVKD. CDR3 size: 16 residues. Remarks on this clonotype: Its cognate antigen is unknown.

At least 3 on the Clinical Activity Score was recorded for ophthalmopathy patients, who also had NOSPECS grade at least 4 and duration under 3 months. Cells are PBMCs isolated from approximately 9.2 ml of fresh blood. The investigators amplified TCR beta CDR3 regions from RNA transcripts. Initially, a first-round RT-PCR of the TCR CDR3 employed the HTBI primer set. Via MiXCR, TCRdb re-called the multiplex PCR reads, giving one row per CDR3 protein. The table has about 640,000 distinct CDR3 sequences, less than 25% seen once. This sequence originates from a man aged 25-45 years with Graves' ophthalmopathy. The sequencing input was blood. The V and J genes are TRBV10-3 and TRBJ2-3; 7 nucleotides line up with TRBD2. The CDR3 protein is CASAKHMLAVTDTQYF. The CDR3 DNA reads as TGTGCCTCAGCAAAACATATGCTAGCGGTCACAGATACGCAGTATTTT.